This is a list of T cell receptor beta chains from one sample in a study of blood T cells in healthy people across ages. TCRdb re-analysed the 5' RACE reads in MiXCR, keeping a single row per CDR3 protein. The data contain roughly 1,000,000 distinct CDR3 sequences, 25% of them singletons. The same specimen was also included in a second study, on T cells of mothers and their children.

Material: blood. All receptors derive from a girl aged 2 to 10 in good health. Both conserved end residues are part of each CDR3. Each record gives: clone size, J gene, V gene, D gene, CDR3 DNA, CDR3 protein. The D gene is left open where the match is weak. Not every row has a clone size; where given, it reads once, few, many or a size class.

- | TRBJ2-1 | TRBV29-1 | - | TGCAGCGTGGGTGGTCTTTTGTACAATGAGCAGTTCTTC | CSVGGLLYNEQFF
few | TRBJ2-1 | TRBV7-9 | - | TGTGCCAGCAGCCTCCGGGACGTGGAGCAGTTCTTC | CASSLRDVEQFF
few | TRBJ1-5 | TRBV20-1 | - | TGCAGTGCTAGAGTCGTGGGGAAGAATCAGCCCCAGCATTTT | CSARVVGKNQPQHF
- | TRBJ2-3 | TRBV7-9 | - | TGTGCCAGCAGCTTATTTGGGGTTCTGGAGGTAGATACGCAGTATTTT | CASSLFGVLEVDTQYF
many | TRBJ2-3 | TRBV28 | - | TGTGCCAGCAGTCCGGACGGGTCGGGCACAGATACGCAGTATTTT | CASSPDGSGTDTQYF
few | TRBJ2-1 | TRBV20-1 | TRBD2 | TGCAGTGCCAGCCCTTCTAGCGGGAGGGAGCAGTTCTTC | CSASPSSGREQFF
- | TRBJ1-2 | TRBV18 | - | TGTGCCAGCTCAGAAGACAGTTTCTATGGCTACACCTTC | CASSEDSFYGYTF
few | TRBJ2-2 | TRBV7-2 | - | TGTGCCAGCGGGGGGAGATCCGGGGAGCTGTTTTTT | CASGGRSGELFF
- | TRBJ1-1 | TRBV7-2 | - | TGTGCCAGCAGCTTTACATCTGGGGGGGCGGGCACTGAAGCTTTCTTT | CASSFTSGGAGTEAFF
- | TRBJ2-1 | TRBV15 | - | TGTGCCACCAGCAGAGAGGATAACTCCTACAATGAGCAGTTCTTC | CATSREDNSYNEQFF
many | TRBJ2-5 | TRBV7-9 | - | TGTGCCAGCAGCCCCCTCGGGACTCCTCAAGAGACCCAGTACTTC | CASSPLGTPQETQYF
- | TRBJ1-2 | TRBV10-3 | TRBD1 | TGTGCCATCTCCACAGGGGAGTCTAACTATGGCTACACCTTC | CAISTGESNYGYTF
few | TRBJ1-6 | TRBV9 | - | TGTGCCAGCAGCGTAGCTCGGGGGCCTGGTAATTCACCCCTCCACTTT | CASSVARGPGNSPLHF
- | TRBJ2-7 | TRBV9 | TRBD1 | TGTGCCAGCAGCGTAGGAGCGGACAGGGTAAGGTACGAGCAGTACTTC | CASSVGADRVRYEQYF
few | TRBJ2-7 | TRBV5-5 | - | TGTGCCAGCAGCTTCGTTGGGGGATTCGACGAGCAGTACTTC | CASSFVGGFDEQYF
- | TRBJ1-2 | TRBV7-8 | - | TGTGCCAGCAGCCCGCCTAACAAGCTCTATGGCTACACCTTC | CASSPPNKLYGYTF